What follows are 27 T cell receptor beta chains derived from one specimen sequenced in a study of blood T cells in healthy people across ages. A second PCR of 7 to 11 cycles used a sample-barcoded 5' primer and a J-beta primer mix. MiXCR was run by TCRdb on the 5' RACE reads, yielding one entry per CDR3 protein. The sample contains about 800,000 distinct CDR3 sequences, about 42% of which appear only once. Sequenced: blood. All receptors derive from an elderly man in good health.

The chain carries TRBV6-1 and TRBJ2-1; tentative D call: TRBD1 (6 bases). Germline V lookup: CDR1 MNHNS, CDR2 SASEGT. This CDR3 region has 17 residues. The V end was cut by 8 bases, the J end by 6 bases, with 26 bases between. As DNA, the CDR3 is TGTGCCAGCGCAGGCCCCACTTGGGGGCCGGACTGCAATGAGCAGTTCTTC. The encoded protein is CASAGPTWGPDCNEQFF.

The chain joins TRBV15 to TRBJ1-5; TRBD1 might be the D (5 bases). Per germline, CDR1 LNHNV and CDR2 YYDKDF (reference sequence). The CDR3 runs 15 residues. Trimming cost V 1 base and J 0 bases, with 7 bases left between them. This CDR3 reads CATSRGTNSNQPQHF. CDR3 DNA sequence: TGTGCCACCAGCAGAGGGACAAATAGCAATCAGCCCCAGCATTTT. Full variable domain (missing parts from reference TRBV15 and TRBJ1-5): DAMVIQNPRYQVTQFGKPVTLSCSQTLNHNVMYWYQQKSSQAPKLLFHYYDKDFNNEADTPDNFQSRRPNTSFCFLDIRSPGLGDTAMYLCATSRGTNSNQPQHFGDGTRLSIL.

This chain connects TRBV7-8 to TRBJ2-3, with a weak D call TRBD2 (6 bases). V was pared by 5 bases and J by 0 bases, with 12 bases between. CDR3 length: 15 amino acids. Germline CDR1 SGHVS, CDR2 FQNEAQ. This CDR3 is CASSPGLISTDTQYF. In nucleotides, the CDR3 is TGTGCCAGCAGCCCAGGACTAATTAGCACAGATACGCAGTATTTT.

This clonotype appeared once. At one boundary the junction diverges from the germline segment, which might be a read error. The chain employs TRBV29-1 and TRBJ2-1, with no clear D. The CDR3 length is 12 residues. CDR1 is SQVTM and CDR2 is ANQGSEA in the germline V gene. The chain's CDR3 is CSLERSSNEQFF. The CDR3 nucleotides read TGCAGCCTTGAACGCTCCAGCAATGAGCAGTTCTTC.

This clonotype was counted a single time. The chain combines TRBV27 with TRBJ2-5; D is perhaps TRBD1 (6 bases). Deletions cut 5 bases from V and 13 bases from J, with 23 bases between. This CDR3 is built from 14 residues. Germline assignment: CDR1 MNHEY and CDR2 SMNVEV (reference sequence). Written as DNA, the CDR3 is TGTGCCAGCAGTCCCGGGACAACCCGCGTGAGGCGGTACTTC. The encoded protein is CASSPGTTRVRRYF.

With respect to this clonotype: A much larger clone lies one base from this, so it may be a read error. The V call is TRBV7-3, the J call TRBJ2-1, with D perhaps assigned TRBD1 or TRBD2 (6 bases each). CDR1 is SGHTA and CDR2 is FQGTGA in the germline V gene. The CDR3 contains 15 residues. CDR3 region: CTSSLTRGENNEQFF. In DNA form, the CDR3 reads TGTACCAGCAGCTTAACGAGGGGGGAAAACAATGAGCAGTTCTTC.

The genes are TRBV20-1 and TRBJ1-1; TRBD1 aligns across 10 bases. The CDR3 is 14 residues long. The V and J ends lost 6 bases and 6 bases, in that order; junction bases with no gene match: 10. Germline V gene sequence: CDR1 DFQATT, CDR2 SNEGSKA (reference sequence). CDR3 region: CSARWDRGLAEAFF. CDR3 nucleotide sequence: TGCAGTGCCAGGTGGGACAGGGGATTGGCTGAAGCTTTCTTT.

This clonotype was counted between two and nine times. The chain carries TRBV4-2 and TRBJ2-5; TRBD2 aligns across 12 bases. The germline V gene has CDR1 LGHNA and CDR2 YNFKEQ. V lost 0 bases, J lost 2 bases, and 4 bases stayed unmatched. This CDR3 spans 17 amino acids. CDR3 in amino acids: CASSQDPLAGGQETQYF. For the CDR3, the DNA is TGTGCCAGCAGCCAAGACCCACTAGCGGGGGGACAAGAGACCCAGTACTTC.

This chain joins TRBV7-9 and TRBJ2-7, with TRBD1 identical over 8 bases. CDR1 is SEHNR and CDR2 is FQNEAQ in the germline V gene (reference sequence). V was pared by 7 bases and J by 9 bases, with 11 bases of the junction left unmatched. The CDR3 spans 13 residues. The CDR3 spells CASNPGQGYVQYF. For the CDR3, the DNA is TGTGCCAGCAACCCCGGACAGGGATATGTGCAGTACTTC.

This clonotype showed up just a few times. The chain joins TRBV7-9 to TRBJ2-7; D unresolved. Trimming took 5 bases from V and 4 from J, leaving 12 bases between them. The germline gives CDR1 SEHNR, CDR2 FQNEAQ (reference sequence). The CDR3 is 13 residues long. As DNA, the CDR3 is TGTGCCAGCAGCCCTGCGAGAACGTACGAGCAGTACTTC. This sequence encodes CASSPARTYEQYF.

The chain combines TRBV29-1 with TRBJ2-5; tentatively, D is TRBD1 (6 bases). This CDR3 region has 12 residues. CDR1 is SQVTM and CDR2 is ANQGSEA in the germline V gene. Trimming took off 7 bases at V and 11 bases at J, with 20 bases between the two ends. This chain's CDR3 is CSGGQSYNEQYF. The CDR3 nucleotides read TGCAGCGGAGGACAGTCCTACAATGAGCAGTACTTC.

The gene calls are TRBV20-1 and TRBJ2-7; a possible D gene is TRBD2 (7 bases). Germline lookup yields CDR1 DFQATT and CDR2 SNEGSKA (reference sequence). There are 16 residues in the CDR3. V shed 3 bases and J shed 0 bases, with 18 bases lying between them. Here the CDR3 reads CSASPSTGGLSYEQYF. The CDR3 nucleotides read TGCAGTGCTAGTCCGTCGACGGGGGGCCTCTCCTACGAGCAGTACTTC.

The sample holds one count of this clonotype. The CDR3 DNA is TGTGCCAGCAGCCCTCGGGGACTAGTCTACAATGAGCAGTTCTTC. Its protein is CASSPRGLVYNEQFF. The chain combines TRBV14 with TRBJ2-1; 8 bases are shared with TRBD2. CDR1 and CDR2 (germline): SGHDN, FVKESK. V shed 4 bases, J shed 3 bases, and the junction held 5 bases outside the gene matches. CDR3 size: 15 residues.

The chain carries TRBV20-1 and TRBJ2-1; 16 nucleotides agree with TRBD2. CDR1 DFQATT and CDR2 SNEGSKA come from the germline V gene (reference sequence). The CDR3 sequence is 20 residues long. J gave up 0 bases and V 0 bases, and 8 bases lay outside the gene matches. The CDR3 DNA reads TGCAGTGCTAGAGACCCGGGACTAGCGGGAGGGCACTTCTCCTACAATGAGCAGTTCTTC. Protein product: CSARDPGLAGGHFSYNEQFF.

CDR3 in DNA: TGTGCCAGCAGCTTCCGGACTAGCGGCCTTGGGGAGCAGTTCTTC. Protein product: CASSFRTSGLGEQFF. The rearrangement links TRBV7-2 to TRBJ2-1; 10 bases are a match to TRBD2. CDR1 SGHTA and CDR2 FQGNSA come from the germline V gene. Trimming removed 3 bases from V and 10 bases from J; junction bases left unmatched: 9. The CDR3 runs 15 residues.

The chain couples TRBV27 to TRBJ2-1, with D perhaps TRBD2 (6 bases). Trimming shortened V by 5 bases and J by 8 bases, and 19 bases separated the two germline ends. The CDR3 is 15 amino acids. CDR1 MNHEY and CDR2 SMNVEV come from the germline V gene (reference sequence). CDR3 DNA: TGTGCCAGCAGTCCCAGACTAGGGTTGGGCGATGAGCAGTTCTTC. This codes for CASSPRLGLGDEQFF.

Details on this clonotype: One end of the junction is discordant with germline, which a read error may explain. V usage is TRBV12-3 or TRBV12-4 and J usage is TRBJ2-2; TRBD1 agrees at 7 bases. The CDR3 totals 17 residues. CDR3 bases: TGCGCCAGCAGTTGGGGATCGAGGGGGCTGAACACCGGGGAGCTGTTTTTT. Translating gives CASSWGSRGLNTGELFF.

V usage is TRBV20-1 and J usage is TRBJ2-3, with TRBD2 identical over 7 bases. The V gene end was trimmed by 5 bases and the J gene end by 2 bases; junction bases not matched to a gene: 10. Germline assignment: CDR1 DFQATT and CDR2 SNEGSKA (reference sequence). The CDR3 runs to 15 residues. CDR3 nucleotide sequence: TGCAGTGCTCGCAACCTAGCGGTCGACACAGATACGCAGTATTTT. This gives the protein CSARNLAVDTDTQYF.

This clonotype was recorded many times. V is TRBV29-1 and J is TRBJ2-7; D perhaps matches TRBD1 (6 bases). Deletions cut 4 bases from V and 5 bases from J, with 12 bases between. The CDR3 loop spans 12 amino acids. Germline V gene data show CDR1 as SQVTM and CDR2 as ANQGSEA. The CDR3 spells CSVVPRGNEQYF. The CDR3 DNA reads TGCAGCGTTGTCCCAAGGGGGAACGAGCAGTACTTC.

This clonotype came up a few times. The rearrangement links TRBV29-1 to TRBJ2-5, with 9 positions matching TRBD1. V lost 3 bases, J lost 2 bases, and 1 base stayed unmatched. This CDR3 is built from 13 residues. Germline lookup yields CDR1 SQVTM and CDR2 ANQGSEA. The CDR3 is CSVETGGQETQYF. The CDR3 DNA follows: TGCAGCGTTGAGACAGGGGGACAAGAGACCCAGTACTTC.

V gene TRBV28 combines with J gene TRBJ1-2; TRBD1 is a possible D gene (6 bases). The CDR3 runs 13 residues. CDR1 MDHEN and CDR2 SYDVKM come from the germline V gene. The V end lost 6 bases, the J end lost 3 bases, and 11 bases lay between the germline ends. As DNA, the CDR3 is TGTGCCAGCAGACTAGGGGGGGACTATGGCTACACCTTC. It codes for CASRLGGDYGYTF.

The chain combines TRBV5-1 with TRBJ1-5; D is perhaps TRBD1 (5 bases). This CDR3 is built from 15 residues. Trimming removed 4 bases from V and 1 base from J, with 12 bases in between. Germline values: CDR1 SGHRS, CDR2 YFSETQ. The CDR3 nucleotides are TGCGCCAGCAGCCCCGTAGGGGCGAGCAATCAGCCCCAGCATTTT. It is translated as CASSPVGASNQPQHF.

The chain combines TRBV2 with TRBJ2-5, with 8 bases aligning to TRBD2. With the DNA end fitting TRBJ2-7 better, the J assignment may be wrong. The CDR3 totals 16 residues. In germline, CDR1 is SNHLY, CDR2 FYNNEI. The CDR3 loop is CASRKGLGLGIIEQYF. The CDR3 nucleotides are TGTGCCAGCAGGAAAGGTCTGGGACTAGGGATCATCGAGCAGTACTTC.

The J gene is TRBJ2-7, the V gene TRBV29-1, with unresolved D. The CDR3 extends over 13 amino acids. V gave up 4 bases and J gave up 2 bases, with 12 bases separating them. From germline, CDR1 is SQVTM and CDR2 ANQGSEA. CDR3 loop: CSVGQGHPYEQYF. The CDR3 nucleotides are TGCAGCGTTGGCCAAGGGCACCCCTACGAGCAGTACTTC.

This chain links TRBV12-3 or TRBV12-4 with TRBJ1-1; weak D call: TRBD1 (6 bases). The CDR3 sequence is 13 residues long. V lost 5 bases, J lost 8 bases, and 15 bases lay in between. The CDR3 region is CASSVTGNSEAFF. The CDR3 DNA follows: TGTGCCAGCAGTGTCACAGGGAACTCGGAAGCTTTCTTT.

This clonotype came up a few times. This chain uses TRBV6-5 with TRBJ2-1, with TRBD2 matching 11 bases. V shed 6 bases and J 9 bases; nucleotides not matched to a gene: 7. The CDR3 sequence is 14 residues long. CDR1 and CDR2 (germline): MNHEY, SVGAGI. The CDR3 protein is CASRLAGGNGEQFF. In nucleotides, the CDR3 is TGTGCCAGCAGGCTAGCGGGAGGAAATGGTGAGCAGTTCTTC.

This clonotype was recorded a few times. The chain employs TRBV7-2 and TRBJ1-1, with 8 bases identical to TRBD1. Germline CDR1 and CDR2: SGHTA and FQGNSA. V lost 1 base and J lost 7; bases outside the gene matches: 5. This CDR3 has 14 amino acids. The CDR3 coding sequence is TGTGCCAGCAGCTTAGGTCCAGGGGGCGTTGAAGCTTTCTTT. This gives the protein CASSLGPGGVEAFF.